This TCR beta chain was captured in a study of CD8+CD57+ T cells in acquired aplastic anemia. The TCR beta profiling, which covered VDJ combination and CDR3 sequence, was carried out using genomic DNA as the template. TCRdb itself ran the reads through MiXCR, one entry per CDR3 protein. This sample carries 150,000 to 200,000 distinct CDR3 sequences, roughly 63% of them seen once, and the ten largest clones take under 50%. The clonotype was recovered from a human donor in good health. What was sequenced was sorted CD4+, CD8+, or CD8+CD57+ T cells (not recorded which) from PBMCs.

CDR3 coding DNA: TGTGCCAGCAGGACAGGCGTAGATACGCAGTATTTT. Its protein is CASRTGVDTQYF. The V call is TRBV2, the J call TRBJ2-3; D might be TRBD1 (6 bases). The length of the CDR3 is 12 residues. Germline V gives CDR1 SNHLY, CDR2 FYNNEI. The V and J ends lost 6 bases and 5 bases respectively, with 9 bases between them.